This T cell receptor beta chain was captured in a study of blood T cell repertoires in COVID-19. Study at large: Both acute and convalescent COVID-19 samples were obtained from the United States, Italy and Spain. Sample material is recorded as cDNA or gDNA derived from T cells, B-cell-depleted T cells, or PBMCs.

As processed by the authors: Amplification from reference gene primers served as the basis for estimated nucleated cell counts. Using immunoSEQ multiplex PCR, the repertoire was profiled, and TCRdb retains in-frame clones only, with some absent. D and trimming come from the DNA, and the V and J calls and clone size come from that table. The sample records some 200,000 clones, about 80% being singletons. V lost 1 base and J 2 bases, leaving 9 bases between the germline ends. The germline CDR1 and CDR2 sequences are SEHNR and FQNEAQ (reference sequence). The CDR3 spans 15 residues. The sample was peripheral blood. The clonotype was recovered from a human donor with acute or convalescent COVID-19. The donor label of this sample is uncertain. The chain is built from TRBV7-9 and TRBJ2-4; tentatively, D is TRBD2 (5 bases). CDR3 nucleotide sequence: TGTGCCAGCAGCTTAGGGGGAGTGACCAAAAACATTCAGTACTTC. It is translated as CASSLGGVTKNIQYF.